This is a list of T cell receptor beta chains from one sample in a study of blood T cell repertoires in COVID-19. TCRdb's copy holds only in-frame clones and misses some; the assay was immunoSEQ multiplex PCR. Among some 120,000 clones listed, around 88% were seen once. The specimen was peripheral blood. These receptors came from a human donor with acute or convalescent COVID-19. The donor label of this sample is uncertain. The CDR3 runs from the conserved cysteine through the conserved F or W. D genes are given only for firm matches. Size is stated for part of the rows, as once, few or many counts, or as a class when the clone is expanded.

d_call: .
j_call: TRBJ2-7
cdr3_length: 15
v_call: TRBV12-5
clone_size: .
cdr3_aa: CASGLGYPGVYEQYF
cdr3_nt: TGTGCTAGTGGTTTGGGTTATCCGGGAGTATACGAGCAGTACTTC

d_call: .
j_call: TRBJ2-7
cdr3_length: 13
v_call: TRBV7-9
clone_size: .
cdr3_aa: CASRVGGSYEQYF
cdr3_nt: TGTGCCAGCAGGGTAGGGGGCTCCTACGAGCAGTACTTC

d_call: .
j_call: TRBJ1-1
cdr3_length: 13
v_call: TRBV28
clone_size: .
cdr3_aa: CASTPLINTEAFF
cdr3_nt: TGTGCCAGCACCCCCCTAATAAACACTGAAGCTTTCTTT

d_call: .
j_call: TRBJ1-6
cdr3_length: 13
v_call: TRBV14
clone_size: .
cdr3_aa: CASSPTRLSPLHF
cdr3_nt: TGTGCCAGCAGCCCGACAAGGCTATCACCCCTCCACTTT

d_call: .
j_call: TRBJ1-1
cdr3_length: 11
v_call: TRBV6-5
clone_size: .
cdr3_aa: CASTVNTEAFF
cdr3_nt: TGTGCCAGCACGGTGAACACTGAAGCTTTCTTT

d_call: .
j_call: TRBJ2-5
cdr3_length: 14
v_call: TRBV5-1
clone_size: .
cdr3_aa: CASSTQGQQETQYF
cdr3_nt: TGCGCCAGCAGCACCCAAGGACAGCAAGAGACCCAGTACTTC

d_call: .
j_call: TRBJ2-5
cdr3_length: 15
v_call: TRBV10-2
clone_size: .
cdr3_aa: CASSETGGRMETQYF
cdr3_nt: TGCGCCAGCAGTGAAACCGGGGGGCGGATGGAGACCCAGTACTTC

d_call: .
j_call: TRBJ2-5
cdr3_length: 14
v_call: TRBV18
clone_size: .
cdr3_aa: CASSRLTPRETQYF
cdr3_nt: TGTGCCAGCTCACGACTGACCCCGCGGGAGACCCAGTACTTC

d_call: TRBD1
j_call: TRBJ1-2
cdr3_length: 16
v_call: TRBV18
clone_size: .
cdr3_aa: CASSPERTGGSGGYTF
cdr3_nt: TGTGCCAGCTCACCTGAGAGGACAGGGGGCTCGGGTGGCTACACCTTC

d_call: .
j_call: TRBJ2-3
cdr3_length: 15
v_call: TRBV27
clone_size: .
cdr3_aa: CASSSPAGSTDTQYF
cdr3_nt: TGTGCCAGCAGCTCTCCGGCAGGGAGCACAGATACGCAGTATTTT

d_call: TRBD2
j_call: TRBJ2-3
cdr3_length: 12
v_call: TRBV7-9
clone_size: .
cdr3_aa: CASGGVTDTQYF
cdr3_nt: TGTGCCAGCGGGGGGGTCACAGATACGCAGTATTTT

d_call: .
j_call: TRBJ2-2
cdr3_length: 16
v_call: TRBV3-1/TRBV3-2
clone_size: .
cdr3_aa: CASSQFSGINTGELFF
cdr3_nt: TGTGCCAGCAGCCAATTTTCAGGGATAAACACCGGGGAGCTGTTTTTT

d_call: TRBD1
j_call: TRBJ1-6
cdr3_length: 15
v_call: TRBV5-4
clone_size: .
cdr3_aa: CASSRYGQGNSPLHF
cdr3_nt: TGTGCCAGCAGCCGCTACGGACAGGGGAATTCACCCCTCCACTTT

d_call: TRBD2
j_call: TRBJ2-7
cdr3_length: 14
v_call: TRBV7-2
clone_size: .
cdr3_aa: CASSRTSGTYEQYF
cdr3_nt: TGTGCCAGCAGCCGGACTAGCGGAACCTACGAGCAGTACTTC

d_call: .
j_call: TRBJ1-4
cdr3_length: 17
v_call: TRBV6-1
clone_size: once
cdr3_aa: CASSENPSFATNEKLFF
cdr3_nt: TGTGCCAGCAGTGAAAATCCTTCTTTTGCAACTAATGAAAAACTGTTTTTT

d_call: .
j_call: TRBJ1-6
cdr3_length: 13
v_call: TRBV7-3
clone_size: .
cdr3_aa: CASSLIVHSPLHF
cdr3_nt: TGTGCCAGCAGCTTAATCGTCCATTCACCCCTCCACTTT

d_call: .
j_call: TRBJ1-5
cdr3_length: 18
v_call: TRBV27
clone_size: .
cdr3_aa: CASSPEGGVFKSNQPQHF
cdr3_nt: TGTGCCAGCAGTCCTGAGGGCGGGGTTTTCAAGAGCAATCAGCCCCAGCATTTT

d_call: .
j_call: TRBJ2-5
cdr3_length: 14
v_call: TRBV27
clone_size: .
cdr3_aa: CASSLQGFSETQYF
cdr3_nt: TGTGCCAGCAGTTTACAGGGGTTTTCAGAGACCCAGTACTTC

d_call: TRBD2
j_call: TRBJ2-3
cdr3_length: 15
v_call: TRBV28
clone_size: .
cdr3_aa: CASSSLAGATDTQYF
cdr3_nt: TGTGCCAGCAGTTCGCTAGCGGGGGCCACAGATACGCAGTATTTT

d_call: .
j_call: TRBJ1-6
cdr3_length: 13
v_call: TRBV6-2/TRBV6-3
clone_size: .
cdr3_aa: CASSYYGREPLHF
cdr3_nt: TGTGCCAGCAGTTACTACGGACGGGAACCCCTCCACTTT

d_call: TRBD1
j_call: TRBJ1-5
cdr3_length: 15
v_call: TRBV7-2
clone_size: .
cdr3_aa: CASSLAGTGNQPQHF
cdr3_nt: TGTGCCAGCAGCTTAGCCGGGACAGGAAATCAGCCCCAGCATTTT

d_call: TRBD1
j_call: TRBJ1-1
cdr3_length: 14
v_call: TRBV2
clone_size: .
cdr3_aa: CASSSSQGITEAFF
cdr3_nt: TGTGCCAGCAGTTCCTCACAGGGGATCACTGAAGCTTTCTTT

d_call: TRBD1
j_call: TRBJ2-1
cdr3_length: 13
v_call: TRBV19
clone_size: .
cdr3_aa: CASSIWDREGQFF
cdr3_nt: TGTGCCAGTAGTATATGGGACAGGGAAGGGCAGTTCTTC

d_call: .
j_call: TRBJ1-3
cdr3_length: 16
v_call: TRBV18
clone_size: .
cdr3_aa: CASSPQETASGNTIYF
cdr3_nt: TGTGCCAGCTCACCACAGGAGACGGCCTCTGGAAACACCATATATTTT

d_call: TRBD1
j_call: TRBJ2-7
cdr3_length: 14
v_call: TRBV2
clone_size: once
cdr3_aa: CASSADRGRYEQYF
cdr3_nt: TGTGCCAGCAGTGCTGACAGGGGTCGCTACGAGCAGTACTTC

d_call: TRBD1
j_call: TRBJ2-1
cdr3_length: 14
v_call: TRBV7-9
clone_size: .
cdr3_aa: CASYGTGGGNEQFF
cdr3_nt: TGTGCCAGCTACGGGACAGGCGGTGGCAATGAGCAGTTCTTC

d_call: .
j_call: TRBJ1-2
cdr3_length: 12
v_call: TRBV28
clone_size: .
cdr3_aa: CASRQGVYGYTF
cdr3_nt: TGTGCCAGCAGGCAGGGCGTCTATGGCTACACCTTC

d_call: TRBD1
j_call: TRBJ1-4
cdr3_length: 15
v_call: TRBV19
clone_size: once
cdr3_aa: CASSGRGDANEKLFF
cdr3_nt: TGTGCCAGTAGTGGCAGGGGGGATGCTAATGAAAAACTGTTTTTT

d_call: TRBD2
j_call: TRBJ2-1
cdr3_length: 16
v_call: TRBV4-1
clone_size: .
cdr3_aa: CASSHGPRGGYNEQFF
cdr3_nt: TGCGCCAGCAGCCACGGGCCTCGGGGGGGATACAATGAGCAGTTCTTC

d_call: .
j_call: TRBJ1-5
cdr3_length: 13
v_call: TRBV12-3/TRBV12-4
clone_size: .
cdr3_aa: CASSLMANQPQHF
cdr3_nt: TGTGCCAGCAGTTTAATGGCCAATCAGCCCCAGCATTTT

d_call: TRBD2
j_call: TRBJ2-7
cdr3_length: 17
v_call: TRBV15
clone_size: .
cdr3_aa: CATSRVRAPGRPHEQYF
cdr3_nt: TGTGCCACCAGCAGAGTGAGGGCTCCCGGGAGGCCCCACGAGCAGTACTTC

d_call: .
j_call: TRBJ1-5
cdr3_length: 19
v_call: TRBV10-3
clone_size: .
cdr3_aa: CAISDGFTPGHYSNQPQHF
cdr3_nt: TGTGCCATCAGTGATGGCTTTACTCCGGGACATTATAGCAATCAGCCCCAGCATTTT

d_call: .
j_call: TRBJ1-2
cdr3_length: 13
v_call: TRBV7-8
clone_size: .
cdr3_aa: CASSRGYGYGYTF
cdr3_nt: TGTGCCAGCAGCAGGGGGTACGGCTATGGCTACACCTTC

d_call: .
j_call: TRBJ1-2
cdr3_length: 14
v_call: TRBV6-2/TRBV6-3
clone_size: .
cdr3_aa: CASSYSGTSSGYTF
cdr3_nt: TGTGCCAGCAGTTACTCCGGGACATCAAGTGGCTACACCTTC

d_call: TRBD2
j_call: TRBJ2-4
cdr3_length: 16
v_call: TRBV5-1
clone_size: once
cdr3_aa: CASSPSSGRPKNIQYF
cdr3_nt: TGCGCCAGCAGCCCGAGTAGCGGGAGACCCAAAAACATTCAGTACTTC

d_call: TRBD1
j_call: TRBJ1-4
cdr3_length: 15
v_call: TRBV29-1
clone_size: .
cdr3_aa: CSVEASGTGNEKLFF
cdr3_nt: TGCAGCGTTGAAGCCTCCGGGACAGGGAATGAAAAACTGTTTTTT

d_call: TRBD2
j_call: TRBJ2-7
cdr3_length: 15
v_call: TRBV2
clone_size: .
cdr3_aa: CASRVAGESPYEQYF
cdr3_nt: TGTGCCAGCAGAGTAGCGGGAGAGTCACCCTACGAGCAGTACTTC